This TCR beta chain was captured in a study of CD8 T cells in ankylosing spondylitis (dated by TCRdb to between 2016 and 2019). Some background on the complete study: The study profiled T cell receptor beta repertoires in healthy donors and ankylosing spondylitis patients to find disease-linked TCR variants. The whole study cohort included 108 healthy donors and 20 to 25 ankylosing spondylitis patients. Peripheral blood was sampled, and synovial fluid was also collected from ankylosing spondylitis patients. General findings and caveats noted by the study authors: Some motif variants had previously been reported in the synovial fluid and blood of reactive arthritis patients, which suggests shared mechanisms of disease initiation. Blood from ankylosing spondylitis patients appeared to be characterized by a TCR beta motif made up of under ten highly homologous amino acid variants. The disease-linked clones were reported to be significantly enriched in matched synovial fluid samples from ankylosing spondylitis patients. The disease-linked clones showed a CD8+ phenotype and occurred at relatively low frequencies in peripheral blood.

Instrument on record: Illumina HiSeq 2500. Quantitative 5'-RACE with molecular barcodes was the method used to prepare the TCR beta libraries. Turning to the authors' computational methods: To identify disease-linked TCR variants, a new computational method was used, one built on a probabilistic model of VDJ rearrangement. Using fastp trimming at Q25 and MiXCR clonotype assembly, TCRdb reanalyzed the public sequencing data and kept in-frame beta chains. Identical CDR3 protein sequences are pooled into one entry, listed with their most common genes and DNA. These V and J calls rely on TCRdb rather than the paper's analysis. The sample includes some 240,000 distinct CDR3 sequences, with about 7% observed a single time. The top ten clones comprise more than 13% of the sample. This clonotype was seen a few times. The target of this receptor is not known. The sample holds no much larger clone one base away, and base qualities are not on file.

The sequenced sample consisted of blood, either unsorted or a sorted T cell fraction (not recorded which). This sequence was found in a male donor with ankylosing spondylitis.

The sequenced DNA: TGCGCCAGCAGCCCTGGACAGGGGGCAAGCGAGCAGTACTTC. Its coded protein is CASSPGQGASEQYF. This chain is built from TRBV5-1 and TRBJ2-7; 11 bases in the junction line up with TRBD1. Per the germline V gene, SGHRS is the CDR1 and YFSETQ is the CDR2. There are 14 amino acids in the CDR3, from cysteine to phenylalanine inclusive. Solely the CDR3 DNA is kept, with 42 bases framed from the first base. V is pruned by 4 bases and J by 6 bases, leaving 6 bases of the junction without a gene match.